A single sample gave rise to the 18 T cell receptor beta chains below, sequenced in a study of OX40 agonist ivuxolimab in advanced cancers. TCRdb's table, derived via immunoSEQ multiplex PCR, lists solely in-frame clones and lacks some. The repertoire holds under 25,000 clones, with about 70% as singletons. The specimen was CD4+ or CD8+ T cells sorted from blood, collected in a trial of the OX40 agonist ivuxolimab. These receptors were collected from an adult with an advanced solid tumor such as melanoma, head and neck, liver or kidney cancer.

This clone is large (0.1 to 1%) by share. CDR3 loop: CASTGGRAYFYEQYF. The CDR3, as DNA: TGTGCCAGCACGGGGGGGAGGGCCTACTTTTACGAGCAGTACTTC. The chain recombines TRBV6-1 with TRBJ2-7; 8 bases line up with TRBD2. Germline V gene sequence: CDR1 MNHNS, CDR2 SASEGT. This CDR3 region has 15 residues. Unmatched junction bases numbered 12, after V lost 7 bases and J lost 4 bases.

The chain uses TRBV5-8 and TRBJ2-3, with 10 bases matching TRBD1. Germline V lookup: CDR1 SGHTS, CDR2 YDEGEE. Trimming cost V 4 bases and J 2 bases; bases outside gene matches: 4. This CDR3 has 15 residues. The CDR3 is CASSPGTGVTDTQYF. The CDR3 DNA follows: TGTGCCAGCAGCCCAGGGACAGGGGTCACAGATACGCAGTATTTT.

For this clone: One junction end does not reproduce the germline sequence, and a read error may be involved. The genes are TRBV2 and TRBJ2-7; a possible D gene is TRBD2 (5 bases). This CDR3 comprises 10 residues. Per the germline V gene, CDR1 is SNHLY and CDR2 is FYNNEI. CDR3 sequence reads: CASRARVAFF. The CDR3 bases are TGTGCCAGCCGAGCGAGGGTGGCCTTCTTC.

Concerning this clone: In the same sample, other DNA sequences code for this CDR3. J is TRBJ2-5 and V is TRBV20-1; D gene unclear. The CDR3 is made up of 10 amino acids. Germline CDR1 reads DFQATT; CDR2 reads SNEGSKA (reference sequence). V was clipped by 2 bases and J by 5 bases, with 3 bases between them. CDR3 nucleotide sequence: TGCAGTGCTAGAAGGGAGACCCAGTACTTC. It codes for CSARRETQYF.

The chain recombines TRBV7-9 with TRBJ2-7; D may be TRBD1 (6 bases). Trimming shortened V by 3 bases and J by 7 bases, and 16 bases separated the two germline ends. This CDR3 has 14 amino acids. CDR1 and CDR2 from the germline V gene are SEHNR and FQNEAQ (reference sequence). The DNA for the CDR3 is TGTGCCAGCAGCTTCCCCGGGCCCCAGGGGGAGCAGTACTTC. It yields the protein CASSFPGPQGEQYF.

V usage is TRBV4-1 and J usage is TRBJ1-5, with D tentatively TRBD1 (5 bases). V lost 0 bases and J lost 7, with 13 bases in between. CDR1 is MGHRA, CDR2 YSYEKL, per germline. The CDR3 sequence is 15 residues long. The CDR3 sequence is CASSQDGRADQPQHF. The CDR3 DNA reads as TGCGCCAGCAGCCAAGATGGCAGGGCGGACCAGCCCCAGCATTTT.

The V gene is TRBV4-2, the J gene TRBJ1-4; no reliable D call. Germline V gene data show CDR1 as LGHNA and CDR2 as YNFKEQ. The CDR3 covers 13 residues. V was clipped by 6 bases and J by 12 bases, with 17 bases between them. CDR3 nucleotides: TGTGCCAGCAGGGGATGGGCCAGCGAAGAACTGTTTTTT. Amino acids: CASRGWASEELFF.

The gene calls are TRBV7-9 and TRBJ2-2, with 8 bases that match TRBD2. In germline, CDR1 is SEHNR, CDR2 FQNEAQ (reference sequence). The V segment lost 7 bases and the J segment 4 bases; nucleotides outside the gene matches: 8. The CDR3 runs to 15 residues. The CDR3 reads CASTGHSGTTGELFF. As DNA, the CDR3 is TGTGCCAGCACTGGCCATAGCGGGACCACCGGGGAGCTGTTTTTT.

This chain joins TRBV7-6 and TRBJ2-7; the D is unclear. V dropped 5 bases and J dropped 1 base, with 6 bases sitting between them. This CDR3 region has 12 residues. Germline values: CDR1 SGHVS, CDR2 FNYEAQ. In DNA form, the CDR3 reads TGTGCCAGCAGCGGGGTTTCCTACGAGCAGTACTTC. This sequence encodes CASSGVSYEQYF.

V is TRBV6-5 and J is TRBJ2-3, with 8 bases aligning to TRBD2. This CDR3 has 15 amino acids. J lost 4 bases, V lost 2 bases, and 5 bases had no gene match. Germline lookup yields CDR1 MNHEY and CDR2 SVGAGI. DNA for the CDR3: TGTGCCAGCAGTTACGCGACTAGCGATGCAGATACGCAGTATTTT. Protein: CASSYATSDADTQYF.

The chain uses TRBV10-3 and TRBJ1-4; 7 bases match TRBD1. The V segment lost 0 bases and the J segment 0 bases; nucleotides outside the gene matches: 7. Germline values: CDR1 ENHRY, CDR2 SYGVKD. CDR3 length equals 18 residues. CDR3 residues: CAISESWTGLTTNEKLFF. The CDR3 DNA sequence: TGTGCCATCAGTGAGTCTTGGACAGGCCTTACAACTAATGAAAAACTGTTTTTT.

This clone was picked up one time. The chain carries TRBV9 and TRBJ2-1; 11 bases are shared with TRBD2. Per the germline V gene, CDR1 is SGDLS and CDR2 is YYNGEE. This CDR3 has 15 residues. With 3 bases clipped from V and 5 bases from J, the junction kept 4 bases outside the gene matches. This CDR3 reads CASSEGLAEHNEQFF. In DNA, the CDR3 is TGTGCCAGCAGCGAGGGACTAGCGGAACACAATGAGCAGTTCTTC.

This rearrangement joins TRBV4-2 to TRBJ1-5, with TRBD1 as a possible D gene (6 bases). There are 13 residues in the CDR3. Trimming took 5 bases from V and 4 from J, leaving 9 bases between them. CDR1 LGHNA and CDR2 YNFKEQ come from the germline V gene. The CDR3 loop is CASSGQNNQPQHF. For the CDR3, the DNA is TGTGCCAGCAGCGGACAGAATAATCAGCCCCAGCATTTT.

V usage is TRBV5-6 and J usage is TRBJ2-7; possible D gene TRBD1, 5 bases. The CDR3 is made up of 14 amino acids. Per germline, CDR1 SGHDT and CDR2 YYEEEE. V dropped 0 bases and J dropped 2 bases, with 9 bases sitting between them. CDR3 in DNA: TGTGCCAGCAGCTTGGACGACAGCCCCTACGAGCAGTACTTC. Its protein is CASSLDDSPYEQYF.

This chain's CDR3 is CATPSWAGGPYTNTGELFF. In DNA form, the CDR3 reads TGCGCCACCCCTTCGTGGGCGGGAGGGCCCTATACGAACACCGGGGAGCTGTTTTTT. The chain employs TRBV10-2 and TRBJ2-2, with TRBD2 matching over 9 bases. The germline V gene encodes CDR1 WSHSY and CDR2 SAAADI. This CDR3 region has 19 residues. Unmatched junction bases numbered 18, after V lost 10 bases and J lost 0 bases.

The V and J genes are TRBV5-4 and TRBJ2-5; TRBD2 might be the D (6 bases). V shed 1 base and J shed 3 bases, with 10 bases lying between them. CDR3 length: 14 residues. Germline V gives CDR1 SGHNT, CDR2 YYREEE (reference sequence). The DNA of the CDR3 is TGTGCCAGCAGCTTGTGGGGGACTGAAGAGACCCAGTACTTC. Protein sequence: CASSLWGTEETQYF.

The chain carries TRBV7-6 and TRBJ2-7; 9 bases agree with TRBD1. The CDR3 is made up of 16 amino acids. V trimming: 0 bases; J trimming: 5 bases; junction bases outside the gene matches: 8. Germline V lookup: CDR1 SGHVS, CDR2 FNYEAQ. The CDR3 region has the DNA TGTGCCAGCAGCTTAGCGCCCGGGACAGGGTCTCACGAGCAGTACTTC. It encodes CASSLAPGTGSHEQYF.

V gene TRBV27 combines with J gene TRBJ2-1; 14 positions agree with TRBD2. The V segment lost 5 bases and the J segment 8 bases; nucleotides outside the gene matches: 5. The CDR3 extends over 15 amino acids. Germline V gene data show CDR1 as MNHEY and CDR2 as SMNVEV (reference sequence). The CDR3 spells CASSTPGLAGDEQFF. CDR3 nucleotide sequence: TGTGCCAGCAGTACCCCGGGACTAGCGGGAGATGAGCAGTTCTTC.